The rows below give T cell receptor beta chains drawn from one sample of a study of immune heterogeneity within non-small cell lung tumors. TCRdb called the multiplex PCR reads again in MiXCR, with one record for every CDR3 protein. The sample records more than 10,000 distinct CDR3 sequences, roughly 26% being singletons. The sample was lung tumor tissue. The receptors originated from a man in his fifties or sixties with non-small cell lung cancer. CDR3s include the opening cysteine and the closing phenylalanine or tryptophan. The order of the fields is CDR3 length, V gene, CDR3 protein.

CDR3 length: 15
V gene: TRBV7-3
CDR3 protein: CASSLGGANTGELFF

CDR3 length: 13
V gene: TRBV18
CDR3 protein: CASSWGENYGYTF

CDR3 length: 17
V gene: TRBV18
CDR3 protein: CASYTQDPTSGANVLTF

CDR3 length: 17
V gene: TRBV20-1
CDR3 protein: CSAGRSAGDGSNQPQHF

CDR3 length: 15
V gene: TRBV5-1
CDR3 protein: CASSLEPAAYYEQYF

CDR3 length: 16
V gene: TRBV2
CDR3 protein: CASRVLRGGISYEQYF

CDR3 length: 14
V gene: TRBV7-6
CDR3 protein: CASSVQELTGELFF

CDR3 length: 14
V gene: TRBV25-1
CDR3 protein: CASGLAGGRDEQSF

CDR3 length: 13
V gene: TRBV20-1
CDR3 protein: CSASAGVQETQYF

CDR3 length: 12
V gene: TRBV10-3
CDR3 protein: CAIGDTGNTIYF

CDR3 length: 15
V gene: TRBV28
CDR3 protein: CVSIASGGYNQPQHF

CDR3 length: 18
V gene: TRBV20-1
CDR3 protein: CSAQTPSVMTGGADEQYF